These 9 T cell receptor beta chains were sequenced from one sample in a study of cytomegalovirus exposure and HLA in healthy donors (dated by TCRdb to about 2017). The library came from the immunoSEQ multiplex PCR assay. For the multiplex PCR, a mixture combining 60 forward primers for TCR Vbeta segments and 13 reverse primers for TCR Jbeta segments was used. TCRdb retrieved this table from immuneACCESS and kept in-frame rearrangements only. Not all clones are present; in checked studies, unresolved V genes account for under half, and no reason is known for the remainder. The sample table lists under 150,000 clones, 80% to 90% of them with a count of one. Jointly, the top ten make up around 2.5% of the sample. Sequenced input: PBMCs. The origin of the receptors is a boy aged 2 to 10 in good health and CMV-seronegative.

The chain combines TRBV5-4 with TRBJ2-3, with D perhaps matching TRBD2 (6 bases). The CDR3 loop spans 14 amino acids. Trimming took 5 bases from V and 6 from J, leaving 16 bases between them. CDR1 and CDR2 (germline): SGHNT, YYREEE (reference sequence). CDR3 residues: CASSPPGVSDTQYF. Here the CDR3 DNA reads TGTGCCAGCAGTCCCCCGGGGGTTAGTGATACGCAGTATTTT.

CDR3 sequence: CASSPRDRVGNQPQHF. The CDR3 nucleotides read TGTGCCAGCAGTCCCAGAGACAGGGTTGGCAATCAGCCCCAGCATTTT. V gene TRBV28 combines with J gene TRBJ1-5, with 7 bases lining up with TRBD1. After removal of 5 bases from V and 2 bases from J, the junction contained 9 bases not matched to a gene. Germline V gene data show CDR1 as MDHEN and CDR2 as SYDVKM. CDR3 length: 16 amino acids.

In DNA form, the CDR3 reads TGTGCCAGCAGCTTAGAACGGAGGCTGTACTACGAGCAGTACTTC. Translating gives CASSLERRLYYEQYF. This chain connects TRBV7-2 to TRBJ2-7; a possible D gene is TRBD2 (5 bases). The CDR3 is 15 residues long. CDR1 and CDR2 (germline): SGHTA, FQGNSA. Trimming left V 1 base short and J 3 bases short, with 13 bases between.

V is TRBV5-1 and J is TRBJ1-4; perhaps TRBD1 as D (5 bases). The CDR3 is 16 residues long. V was pared by 1 base and J by 10 bases, with 20 bases between. CDR1 is SGHRS and CDR2 is YFSETQ in the germline V gene. As DNA, the CDR3 is TGCGCCAGCAGCTTGAGGGGCTTTGATTTGGGCGGAAAACTGTTTTTT. Translating gives CASSLRGFDLGGKLFF.

The rearrangement links TRBV5-6 to TRBJ1-2; a weak D match, TRBD1 (6 bases). Trimming took off 4 bases at V and 3 bases at J, with 16 bases between the two ends. The CDR3 loop spans 15 amino acids. CDR1 and CDR2 (germline): SGHDT, YYEEEE. The CDR3 DNA follows: TGTGCCAGCAGCCAATACCCAGGGGACGACTATGGCTACACCTTC. Protein product: CASSQYPGDDYGYTF.

The chain is built from TRBV5-1 and TRBJ1-2; D perhaps matches TRBD1 (6 bases). Trimming left V 0 bases short and J 6 bases short, with 9 bases between. The CDR3 is made up of 13 amino acids. Germline CDR1 reads SGHRS; CDR2 reads YFSETQ. CDR3 DNA: TGCGCCAGCAGCTTGGCGGGGGGCCATGGCTACACCTTC. It yields the protein CASSLAGGHGYTF.

The chain has TRBV2 and TRBJ1-3; D is perhaps TRBD1 (6 bases). The germline V gene has CDR1 SNHLY and CDR2 FYNNEI. Trimming took 4 bases from V and 2 from J, leaving 9 bases between them. The CDR3 spans 14 residues. CDR3 nucleotides: TGTGCCAGCAGTGGGGCAGGGGCTGGAAACACCATATATTTT. It translates to CASSGAGAGNTIYF. Based on the CDR3 plus reference TRBV2 and TRBJ1-3, the full variable domain is EPEVTQTPSHQVTQMGQEVILRCVPISNHLYFYWYRQILGQKVEFLVSFYNNEISEKSEIFDDQFSVERPDGSNFTLKIRSTKLEDSAMYFCASSGAGAGNTIYFGEGSWLTVV.

This chain links TRBV4-1 with TRBJ2-6, with 13 bases matching TRBD2. J was trimmed by 2 bases and V by 4 bases; bases with no gene match: 2. CDR3 length: 17 amino acids. Germline-derived CDR1 and CDR2 are MGHRA and YSYEKL. CDR3 residues: CASSPGLAGPGANVLTF. The CDR3 DNA follows: TGCGCCAGCAGCCCGGGACTAGCGGGACCTGGGGCCAACGTCCTGACTTTC.

In regard to this clone: A read error may account for a junction end that differs from germline. V usage is TRBV7-9 and J usage is TRBJ2-1; 8 bases are shared with TRBD2. The V gene's germline CDR1 is SEHNR and CDR2 FQNEAQ (reference sequence). The CDR3 is 15 amino acids. This chain's CDR3 is CSSSSQGAGENEQFF. Written as DNA, the CDR3 is TGTTCCAGCAGCTCCCAGGGAGCGGGAGAAAATGAGCAGTTCTTC.